These T cell receptor beta chains were read from a single sample in a study of somatic mutations in cytotoxic T cells in rheumatoid arthritis. TCRdb's copy holds only in-frame clones and misses some; the assay was immunoSEQ multiplex PCR. This table holds 20,000 or so clones, over 70% found once. Source material: CD8+ T cells sorted from blood. The receptors were sampled from a woman between 45 and 60 years old in good health. Both conserved end residues are part of each CDR3. Fields, in order: clone size, V gene, D gene, J gene, CDR3 protein, CDR3 DNA. D genes are given only for firm matches. Not all rows give a size; the values are once, few, many and, for expanded clones, a class.

-	TRBV5-6	TRBD2	TRBJ2-7	CASSLVRGGGEQYF	TGTGCCAGCAGCTTGGTTCGGGGGGGAGGCGAGCAGTACTTC
-	TRBV28	-	TRBJ2-7	CASASEDSYEQYF	TGTGCCAGCGCCTCGGAGGACTCCTACGAGCAGTACTTC
once	TRBV30	-	TRBJ1-5	CAWSGKLRIQPQHF	TGTGCCTGGAGTGGGAAGTTACGGATTCAGCCCCAGCATTTT
-	TRBV4-1	TRBD2	TRBJ2-5	CASSQAERDISETQYF	TGCGCCAGCAGCCAGGCCGAGCGGGATATTTCAGAGACCCAGTACTTC
few	TRBV28	TRBD1	TRBJ1-1	CASSATGETEAFF	TGTGCCAGCAGTGCGACAGGGGAGACTGAAGCTTTCTTT
-	TRBV7-9	-	TRBJ1-2	CASSPTLLGEGYTF	TGTGCCAGCAGCCCGACATTGCTCGGTGAAGGCTACACCTTC
-	TRBV25-1	-	TRBJ2-7	CASSASYEQYF	TGTGCCAGCAGTGCCTCCTACGAGCAGTACTTC
few	TRBV27	-	TRBJ1-2	CASSLGGGLRVRGYTF	TGTGCCAGCAGTTTAGGGGGGGGGCTACGGGTTCGTGGCTACACCTTC
-	TRBV4-1	TRBD2	TRBJ2-1	CASSRVAGEAEQFF	TGCGCCAGCAGCCGGGTAGCGGGCGAGGCTGAGCAGTTCTTC
-	TRBV7-9	-	TRBJ2-7	CASSSSGRAGALEQYF	TGTGCCAGCAGCTCCAGTGGGCGGGCCGGGGCTCTCGAGCAGTACTTC
-	TRBV30	TRBD1	TRBJ1-4	CAWSVSDRDEEKLFF	TGTGCCTGGAGTGTCTCGGACAGGGACGAAGAAAAACTGTTTTTT
-	TRBV6-5	TRBD2	TRBJ2-7	CASSYGLGARYEQYF	TGTGCCAGCAGTTACGGACTAGGGGCTCGATACGAGCAGTACTTC
few	TRBV30	-	TRBJ1-1	CAWSAQRLNTEAFF	TGTGCCTGGTCCGCCCAGCGGTTGAACACTGAAGCTTTCTTT
few	TRBV4-1	-	TRBJ1-1	CASTEGNTEAFF	TGCGCCAGCACAGAGGGGAACACTGAAGCTTTCTTT
-	TRBV15	-	TRBJ2-7	CATENRGGTYEQYF	TGTGCCACCGAAAACAGGGGGGGCACCTACGAGCAGTACTTC
few	TRBV27	-	TRBJ2-2	CASSLNGLNTGELFF	TGTGCCAGCAGTTTAAACGGACTGAACACCGGGGAGCTGTTTTTT
-	TRBV19	TRBD2	TRBJ2-7	CASSLTSGAYEQYF	TGTGCCAGTAGTTTAACTAGCGGTGCCTACGAGCAGTACTTC
-	TRBV7-6	TRBD2	TRBJ2-5	CASSRTSGGAFLQTQYF	TGTGCCAGCAGCCGGACTAGCGGGGGGGCCTTTCTCCAGACCCAGTACTTC
medium-sized	TRBV7-2	TRBD1	TRBJ1-2	CASSWDRGNYGYTF	TGTGCCAGCAGTTGGGACAGGGGGAACTATGGCTACACCTTC
-	TRBV16	TRBD1	TRBJ2-7	CASSHPGQPYEQYF	TGTGCCAGCAGCCATCCGGGACAGCCCTACGAGCAGTACTTC